These 26 T cell receptor beta chains were all obtained from the same sample, sequenced in a study of shared clonotypes between healthy human individuals. The protocol was immunoSEQ multiplex PCR, while the TCRdb copy is restricted to in-frame clones and leaves out a portion. The sample has fewer than 2.5 million clones, 93% seen once; the top ten hold 0.36%. The sequenced material came from naive CD4+ T cells from PBMCs. Subset of the sample: CD45RA+ positively selected. The receptor source for this set is a man younger than 35 in good health. Some clones in this sample may be carry-over from other donors' samples.

A remark on this clone: Other DNA sequences in this specimen translate into the identical CDR3. The rearrangement joins TRBV28 to TRBJ1-4; a weak D match, TRBD1 (5 bases). Germline loops: CDR1 MDHEN, CDR2 SYDVKM. The length of the CDR3 is 14 residues. V shed 6 bases and J shed 1 base, with 9 bases lying between them. The CDR3 protein is CASSWGGTNEKLFF. The CDR3 DNA reads TGTGCCAGCAGCTGGGGCGGAACTAATGAAAAACTGTTTTTT. Looking up the rest from reference TRBV28 and TRBJ1-4 gives the full variable domain: DVKVTQSSRYLVKRTGEKVFLECVQDMDHENMFWYRQDPGLGLRLIYFSYDVKMKEKGDIPEGYSVSREKKERFSLILESASTNQTSMYLCASSWGGTNEKLFFGSGTQLSVL.

The rearrangement joins TRBV19 to TRBJ2-6; D is unclear. V gave up 3 bases and J gave up 2 bases, with 5 bases separating them. This CDR3 contains 14 residues. The germline V gene has CDR1 LNHDA and CDR2 SQIVND (reference sequence). CDR3 sequence: CASSITAGANVLTF. CDR3 nucleotides: TGTGCCAGTAGTATCACGGCTGGGGCCAACGTCCTGACTTTC.

Regarding this clone: The same CDR3 arises from other DNA sequences in this sample as well. The gene calls are TRBV6-5 and TRBJ1-1; D ambiguous. The germline V and J ends were trimmed by 2 bases and 1 base, with 5 bases remaining between them. The CDR3 sequence is 13 residues long. CDR1 is MNHEY, CDR2 SVGAGI, per germline. The CDR3 sequence: CASSYRGNTEAFF. CDR3 DNA: TGTGCCAGCAGTTACCGCGGGAACACTGAAGCTTTCTTT.

The gene calls are TRBV28 and TRBJ1-3; the D is unclear. Trimming took off 5 bases at V and 0 bases at J, with 11 bases between the two ends. This CDR3 contains 15 residues. The germline V gene encodes CDR1 MDHEN and CDR2 SYDVKM. The CDR3, as DNA: TGTGCCAGCAGTAGAAGGGCCAGCTCTGGAAACACCATATATTTT. Encoded protein: CASSRRASSGNTIYF.

Points on this clone: The sample contains more than one DNA sequence encoding this CDR3. This chain joins TRBV7-3 and TRBJ2-3, with 14 positions matching TRBD2. The CDR3 contains 16 residues. Germline-derived CDR1 and CDR2 are SGHTA and FQGTGA. V dropped 5 bases and J dropped 1; count of bases not matched to a gene: 2. Written as DNA, the CDR3 is TGTGCCAGCAGCCCGGGACTAGCGGGAGGCACAGATACGCAGTATTTT. Its translation is CASSPGLAGGTDTQYF.

The chain combines TRBV28 with TRBJ1-1; 9 bases line up with TRBD1. There are 15 residues in the CDR3. Germline V gene sequence: CDR1 MDHEN, CDR2 SYDVKM. The ends lost 8 bases at V and 5 bases at J; junction bases unmatched: 12. DNA of the CDR3: TGTGCCAGCCTCAGCTCCGGGACAGGGAGTACTGAAGCTTTCTTT. Protein sequence: CASLSSGTGSTEAFF.

This rearrangement joins TRBV6-5 to TRBJ1-1; 9 bases line up with TRBD1. J was trimmed by 9 bases and V by 6 bases; bases with no gene match: 5. The CDR3 contains 12 residues. Germline-derived CDR1 and CDR2 are MNHEY and SVGAGI. The DNA of the CDR3 is TGTGCCAGCAGACCGGGACAGGGCAAAGCTTTCTTT. It yields the protein CASRPGQGKAFF.

The rearrangement joins TRBV7-3 to TRBJ2-1; D is perhaps TRBD2 (5 bases). The CDR3 extends over 14 amino acids. V was cut by 3 bases and J by 2 bases, with 8 bases left in between. Germline V gene sequence: CDR1 SGHTA, CDR2 FQGTGA. CDR3 DNA: TGTGCCAGCAGCTTGTCTAGCCCCTACAATGAGCAGTTCTTC. Amino acid sequence: CASSLSSPYNEQFF.

V and J are TRBV11-1 and TRBJ2-3; D not resolved. Germline V gene sequence: CDR1 SGHAT, CDR2 FQDESV (reference sequence). This CDR3 region has 16 residues. With 8 bases removed from V and 8 bases from J, the gap between germline ends came to 26 bases. CDR3 nucleotide sequence: TGTGCCAGCGCATCCACGAACCAAGGCCGGATTGTTACGCAGTATTTT. It codes for CASASTNQGRIVTQYF. Supplemented by reference TRBV11-1 and TRBJ2-3, the full variable domain reads EAEVAQSPRYKITEKSQAVAFWCDPISGHATLYWYRQILGQGPELLVQFQDESVVDDSQLPKDRFSAERLKGVDSTLKIQPAELGDSAMYLCASASTNQGRIVTQYFGPGTRLTVL.

The chain carries TRBV27 and TRBJ2-3; 8 bases are a match to TRBD1. The germline CDR1 and CDR2 sequences are MNHEY and SMNVEV (reference sequence). The CDR3 is made up of 14 amino acids. V dropped 5 bases and J dropped 9; count of bases not matched to a gene: 10. The CDR3 reads CASSLLGQGGTQYF. The CDR3, as DNA: TGTGCCAGCAGTCTACTTGGACAGGGAGGCACGCAGTATTTT.

This clone was recorded only once. Additional DNA sequences in this sample encode the identical CDR3. This chain uses TRBV7-9 with TRBJ2-3, with 7 bases matching TRBD1. Germline-derived CDR1 and CDR2 are SEHNR and FQNEAQ (reference sequence). This CDR3 is 13 amino acids long. After removal of 3 bases from V and 4 bases from J, the junction contained 1 base not matched to a gene. Here the CDR3 DNA reads TGTGCCAGCAGCTTCACAGGGGCAGATACGCAGTATTTT. Translated, it gives CASSFTGADTQYF.

The rearrangement uses TRBV5-1 and TRBJ1-1; 9 bases are shared with TRBD1. The germline CDR1 and CDR2 sequences are SGHRS and YFSETQ. J gave up 0 bases and V 5 bases, and 8 bases lay outside the gene matches. This CDR3 is 16 amino acids long. This CDR3 reads CASSFGQGFMNTEAFF. In DNA, the CDR3 is TGCGCCAGCAGTTTTGGACAGGGGTTCATGAACACTGAAGCTTTCTTT.

The chain uses TRBV5-4 and TRBJ2-2, with D perhaps matching TRBD1 or TRBD2 (7 bases each). V lost 4 bases, J lost 2 bases, and 18 bases lay in between. Looked up from germline, CDR1 is SGHNT and CDR2 is YYREEE (reference sequence). CDR3 length equals 17 residues. The CDR3 region is CASSLGGTVLNTGELFF. The CDR3 DNA is TGTGCCAGCAGCCTGGGAGGGACAGTACTCAACACCGGGGAGCTGTTTTTT. The whole variable domain, filled in from reference TRBV5-4 and TRBJ2-2, reads ETGVTQSPTHLIKTRGQQVTLRCSSQSGHNTVSWYQQALGQGPQFIFQYYREEENGRGNFPPRFSGLQFPNYSSELNVNALELDDSALYLCASSLGGTVLNTGELFFGEGSRLTVL.

The chain couples TRBV5-4 to TRBJ2-3; either TRBD1 or TRBD2 may supply D (5 bases each). The CDR3 is 16 residues long. Between the trimmed V and J ends, which lost 1 base and 2 bases, there was a span of 14 bases. CDR1 and CDR2 from the germline V gene are SGHNT and YYREEE (reference sequence). CDR3 loop: CASSLWGSPPTDTQYF. The CDR3 region has the DNA TGTGCCAGCAGCTTGTGGGGGAGCCCCCCCACAGATACGCAGTATTTT.

The chain has TRBV11-2 and TRBJ1-1; D possibly corresponds to TRBD1 (6 bases). Per the germline V gene, CDR1 is SGHAT and CDR2 is FQNNGV. V was pared by 4 bases and J by 3 bases, with 9 bases between. The CDR3 length is 13 residues. The CDR3 coding sequence is TGTGCCAGCAGCTACGAGGGGGACACTGAAGCTTTCTTT. It specifies CASSYEGDTEAFF.

The chain employs TRBV28 and TRBJ2-1; the match to TRBD2 covers 7 bases. The CDR3 consists of 14 residues. Germline V gene data show CDR1 as MDHEN and CDR2 as SYDVKM. Trimming removed 5 bases from V and 0 bases from J; junction bases left unmatched: 1. The CDR3 region has the DNA TGTGCCAGCAGTGGGAGGGGCTCCTACAATGAGCAGTTCTTC. Its translation: CASSGRGSYNEQFF. The variable domain in full, completed from reference TRBV28 and TRBJ2-1, reads DVKVTQSSRYLVKRTGEKVFLECVQDMDHENMFWYRQDPGLGLRLIYFSYDVKMKEKGDIPEGYSVSREKKERFSLILESASTNQTSMYLCASSGRGSYNEQFFGPGTRLTVL.

With respect to this clone: Other DNA sequences within the sample encode an identical CDR3. The rearrangement uses TRBV28 and TRBJ1-2, with TRBD1 identical over 9 bases. The trim removed 3 bases at V and 5 bases at J, leaving 4 bases unmatched. Per germline, CDR1 MDHEN and CDR2 SYDVKM. The length of the CDR3 is 14 residues. CDR3 DNA sequence: TGTGCCAGCAGTTTGACGGGACAGGGTTATGGCTACACCTTC. Its protein is CASSLTGQGYGYTF.

With regard to this clone: One junction end does not reproduce the germline sequence, and a read error may be involved. The V and J genes are TRBV28 and TRBJ1-5; the D is unclear. The CDR3 spans 12 residues. Germline V CDR1 and CDR2: MDHEN, SYDVKM. The CDR3 protein is CASRIPGQSEDF. The CDR3 bases are TGTGCCAGCAGAATCCCCGGGCAGTCCGAGGATTTT.

This clone showed up just a few times. The chain links TRBV2 to TRBJ2-2; D ambiguous. This CDR3 comprises 13 residues. The germline V gene has CDR1 SNHLY and CDR2 FYNNEI. Trimming took 4 bases from V and 6 from J, leaving 9 bases between them. The CDR3 bases are TGTGCCAGCAGTGTGGAGATCCCCGGGGAGCTGTTTTTT. Translated: CASSVEIPGELFF.

The chain employs TRBV21-1 and TRBJ2-5; TRBD2, the D gene given by the table, was not confirmed from the DNA. TRBV21-1 is noted as a pseudogene. This CDR3 is 12 amino acids long. The CDR3, as DNA: TGTGCCAGCAGCAAAGTATCCGAGACCCAGTACTTC. Translating it yields CASSKVSETQYF.

The V and J genes are TRBV7-3 and TRBJ2-1, with a possible D match to TRBD1 (5 bases). This CDR3 spans 12 amino acids. V was pared by 3 bases and J by 11 bases, with 11 bases between. Germline V CDR1 and CDR2: SGHTA, FQGTGA. The CDR3 loop is CASSFVPGKQFF. The CDR3 DNA reads as TGTGCCAGCAGCTTTGTTCCAGGGAAGCAGTTCTTC.

CDR3 protein: CASSSTPGGADLPQHF. DNA of the CDR3: TGTGCCAGTAGTTCCACCCCAGGGGGCGCGGACTTGCCCCAGCATTTT. The chain recombines TRBV19 with TRBJ1-5; 8 bases fit TRBD1. Trimming cost V 5 bases and J 9 bases; bases outside gene matches: 15. Germline lookup yields CDR1 LNHDA and CDR2 SQIVND (reference sequence). The CDR3 loop spans 16 amino acids.

The rearrangement joins TRBV5-6 to TRBJ1-2; the D is unclear. CDR1 and CDR2 (germline): SGHDT, YYEEEE. The CDR3 totals 13 residues. Trimming took off 0 bases at V and 7 bases at J, with 10 bases between the two ends. The CDR3 sequence: CASSLGLAFGYTF. The CDR3 DNA reads as TGTGCCAGCAGCTTGGGGTTGGCTTTTGGCTACACCTTC.

CDR3 in amino acids: CAWDNPRLAGTDTQYF. The CDR3 DNA reads TGTGCCTGGGATAACCCAAGACTAGCGGGCACAGATACGCAGTATTTT. This sequence joins TRBV30 and TRBJ2-3, with 9 bases lining up with TRBD2. This CDR3 is 16 amino acids long. Unmatched junction bases numbered 10, after V lost 5 bases and J lost 1 base. Germline lookup yields CDR1 GTSNPN and CDR2 SVGIG (reference sequence).

This clone was observed a single time. This chain uses TRBV5-4 with TRBJ2-1; D is perhaps TRBD1 (6 bases). The V end was cut by 0 bases, the J end by 3 bases, with 16 bases between. The germline V gene has CDR1 SGHNT and CDR2 YYREEE (reference sequence). The length of the CDR3 is 17 residues. The CDR3 DNA reads TGTGCCAGCAGCTTGGCCAGGGGTAGCGCCTTCTACAATGAGCAGTTCTTC. The encoded protein is CASSLARGSAFYNEQFF.

This rearrangement joins TRBV7-8 to TRBJ1-1; no clear D. Per germline, CDR1 SGHVS and CDR2 FQNEAQ. This CDR3 has 14 amino acids. V was clipped by 5 bases and J by 1 base, with 11 bases between them. The CDR3 loop is CASSASDGNTEAFF. The CDR3 DNA follows: TGTGCCAGCAGCGCTTCAGATGGGAACACTGAAGCTTTCTTT.